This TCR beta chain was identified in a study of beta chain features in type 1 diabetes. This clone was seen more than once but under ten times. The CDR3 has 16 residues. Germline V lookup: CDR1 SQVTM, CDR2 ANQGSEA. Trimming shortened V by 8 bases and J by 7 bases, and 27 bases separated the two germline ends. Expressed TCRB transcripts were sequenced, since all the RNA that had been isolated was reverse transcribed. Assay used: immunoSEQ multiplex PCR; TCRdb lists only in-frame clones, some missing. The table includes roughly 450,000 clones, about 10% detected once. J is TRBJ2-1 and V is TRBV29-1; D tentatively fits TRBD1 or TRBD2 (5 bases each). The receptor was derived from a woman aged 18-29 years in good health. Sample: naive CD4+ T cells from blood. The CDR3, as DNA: TGCAGCTCGGGACCGGCCGTCGGGTCTTCGAAGAATGAGCAGTTCTTC. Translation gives CSSGPAVGSSKNEQFF.